Sequencing of this T cell receptor beta chain was carried out in a study of beta chain features in type 1 diabetes (dated by TCRdb to between 2018 and 2020). In terms of the full investigation: Mean age, gender distribution, total cell number and subset yield were not different between patients and healthy donors. Across all samples, around 99 million sorted cells were examined, and cell number per subset correlated strongly with RNA yield. Regulatory and stem cell-like memory subsets were isolated from only 8 patients and 8 healthy donors, whereas naive and central memory subsets came from all 30 or so donors. In the study, recently diagnosed type 1 diabetes patients and matched healthy donors were compared on the TCRB repertoires of their sorted circulating CD4+ T cell subsets. General findings and caveats noted by the study authors: Type 1 diabetes patients showed a moderate but significant shortening of TCRB CDR3 length in all four CD4+ subsets. The naive, central memory and regulatory TCRB repertoires appeared to resemble one another more closely among patients than among healthy donors. Shorter templates might have been favored by PCR, but patient and control samples were amplified and corrected together, so both groups would have been affected equally by any skew. Because the HLA sub-analyses included only small numbers of individuals, any influence of HLA type on TCRB rearrangement was left unresolved. Because cDNA rather than genomic DNA was sequenced, highly expressing activated cells could have been over-represented, although no difference in activation and CD3 levels was found between groups. Fewer insertions and more nucleotide deletions at VDJ recombination sites were observed in patients with type 1 diabetes, implying thymic rearrangement abnormalities.

Of note for this clone: Its antigen is not yet known. Qualities for individual bases were not recorded, and no much larger clone is one base off.

From each donor, a single peripheral blood sample of 100 to 150 mL on average was drawn into heparinised tubes. Naive, central memory, regulatory and stem cell-like memory CD4+ T cells were sorted on a BD FACSAria II using a panel including CD45RO, CCR7, CD25, CD127, CD95 and CD27. A purity above 98% was achieved for all sorted populations. Right away, PBMCs were isolated by Lymphoprep density gradient centrifugation and were stained directly, with no culture step. So that batch effects would be minimized, each experiment stained and sorted samples in pairs, pairing one healthy donor with one patient. V and J are truncated by 6 bases and 3 bases respectively, leaving an intervening sequence of 14 bases. The CDR3 runs 14 residues from the cysteine to the phenylalanine. Of all the DNA, just the CDR3 is kept, 42 bases in frame from base 1. The germline V gene encodes CDR1 MDHEN and CDR2 SYDVKM. The High Capacity cDNA Reverse Transcription Kit was used to reverse transcribe all of the isolated RNA, meaning that expressed TCRB transcripts were what got sequenced. Deep immunoSEQ sequencing was applied to naive, central memory and regulatory T cell samples, giving an average of roughly 3.5 million total reads per sample. Sorted cells were lysed in RLT buffer and RNA was extracted with DNase-treated RNeasy Micro or Mini kits, depending on cell number. To prevent cross-contamination, every cell subset was processed on its own, while patient and healthy donor samples were processed together. Using the immunoSEQ multiplex PCR, TCRB sequences were amplified from cDNA into 87-bp fragments spanning the CDR3 region. Amplicons were sequenced on the Illumina HiSeq platform. The authors processed their data as follows. PCR bias was corrected computationally using synthetic template baselines, and reads within Hamming distance 2 were collapsed, with unmergeable singletons discarded. By aligning reads against IMGT, V, D and J genes, CDR3 length, and insertions or deletions at six rearrangement sites were assigned. Clonotype counts were normalized to sorted cell number within each subset before computing true diversity and Gini coefficients with the tcR R package. Repertoire sharing was quantified using the overlap coefficient calculated on TCRB nucleotide sequences. As a proxy for the pre-selection repertoire, out-of-frame TCRB sequences from naive cells were analyzed. Imported from immuneACCESS, the table was reduced by TCRdb to in-frame sequences with V and J called. These copies leave out some clones; in studies compared against another copy, an unresolved V gene accounts for under half, and the cause of the remainder is not known. Clone size and V and J calls were adopted from that table, with D and trimming inferred from the DNA. Here the sample has a few hundred thousand clones; roughly 13% occur a single time. Around 0.0099% of the sample is taken by the ten largest.

The sequenced material came from naive CD4+ T cells from blood. Taken with the paper, the label for cell subset or site translates to: true naive CD4+ T cells. This sequence uses TRBV28 and TRBJ1-1; the D gene remains uncertain. The receptor was derived from a woman aged 18-29 years with type 1 diabetes. Here is the DNA: TGTGCCAGCAGCCCGGCGCTTGGAGACACTGAAGCTTTCTTT. Its translation is CASSPALGDTEAFF.